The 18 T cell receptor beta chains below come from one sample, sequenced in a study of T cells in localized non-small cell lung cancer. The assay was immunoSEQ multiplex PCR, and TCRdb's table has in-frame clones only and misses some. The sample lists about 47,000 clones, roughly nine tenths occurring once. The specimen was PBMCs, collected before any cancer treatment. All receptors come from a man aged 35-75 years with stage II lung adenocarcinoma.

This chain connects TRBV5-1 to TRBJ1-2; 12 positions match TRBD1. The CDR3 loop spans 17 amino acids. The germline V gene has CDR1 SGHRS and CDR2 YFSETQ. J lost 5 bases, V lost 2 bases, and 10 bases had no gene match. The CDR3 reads CASSFVGTGGKGYGYTF. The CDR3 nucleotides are TGCGCCAGCAGCTTTGTTGGGACAGGGGGCAAAGGGTATGGCTACACCTTC.

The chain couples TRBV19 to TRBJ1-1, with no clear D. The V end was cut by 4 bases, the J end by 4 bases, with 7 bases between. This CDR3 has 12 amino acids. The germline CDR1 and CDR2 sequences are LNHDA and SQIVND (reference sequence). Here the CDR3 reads CASSNYLTEAFF. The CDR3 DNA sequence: TGTGCCAGTAGTAACTATCTCACTGAAGCTTTCTTT.

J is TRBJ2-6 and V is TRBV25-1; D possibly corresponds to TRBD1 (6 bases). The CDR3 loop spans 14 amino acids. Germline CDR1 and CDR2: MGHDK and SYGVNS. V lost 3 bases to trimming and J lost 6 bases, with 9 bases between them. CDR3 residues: CASSDRGQANVLTF. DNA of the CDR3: TGTGCCAGCAGTGACCGGGGACAGGCCAACGTCCTGACTTTC. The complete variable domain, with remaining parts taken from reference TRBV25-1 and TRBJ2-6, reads EADIYQTPRYLVIGTGKKITLECSQTMGHDKMYWYQQDPGMELHLIHYSYGVNSTEKGDLSSESTVSRIRTEHFPLTLESARPSHTSQYLCASSDRGQANVLTFGAGSRLTVL.

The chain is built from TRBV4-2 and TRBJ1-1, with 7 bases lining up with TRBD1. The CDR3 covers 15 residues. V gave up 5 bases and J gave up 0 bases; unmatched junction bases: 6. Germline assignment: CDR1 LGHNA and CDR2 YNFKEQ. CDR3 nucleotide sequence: TGTGCCAGCAGCATCCGGGACAGAGTGAACACTGAAGCTTTCTTT. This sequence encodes CASSIRDRVNTEAFF.

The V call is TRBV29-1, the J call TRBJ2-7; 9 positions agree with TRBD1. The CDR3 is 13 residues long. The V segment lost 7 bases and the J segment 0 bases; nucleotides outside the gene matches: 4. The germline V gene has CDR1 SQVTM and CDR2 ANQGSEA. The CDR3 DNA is TGCAGCGGGACAGGGGAGGACTCCTACGAGCAGTACTTC. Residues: CSGTGEDSYEQYF.

CDR3 protein: CASSGMDRGFGGYTF. For the CDR3, the DNA is TGTGCCAGCAGCGGAATGGACAGGGGGTTTGGTGGCTACACCTTC. This chain joins TRBV5-4 and TRBJ1-2, with 10 bases fitting TRBD1. This CDR3 contains 15 residues. Losses at the gene ends were 4 bases for V and 7 bases for J; bases not matched to a gene: 10. CDR1 and CDR2 from the germline V gene are SGHNT and YYREEE (reference sequence).

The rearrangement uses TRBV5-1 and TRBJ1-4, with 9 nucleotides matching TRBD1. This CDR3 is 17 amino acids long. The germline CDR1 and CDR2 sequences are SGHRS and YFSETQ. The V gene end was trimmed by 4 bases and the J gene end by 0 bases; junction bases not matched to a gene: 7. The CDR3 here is CASSPGTGFATNEKLFF. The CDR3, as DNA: TGCGCCAGCAGCCCTGGGACAGGGTTTGCAACTAATGAAAAACTGTTTTTT.

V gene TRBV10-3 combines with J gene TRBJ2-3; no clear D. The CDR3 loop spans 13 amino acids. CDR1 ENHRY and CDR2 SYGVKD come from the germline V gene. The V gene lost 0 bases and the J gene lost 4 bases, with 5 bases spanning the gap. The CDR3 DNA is TGTGCCATCAGTGAGTCGATATCAGATACGCAGTATTTT. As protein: CAISESISDTQYF.

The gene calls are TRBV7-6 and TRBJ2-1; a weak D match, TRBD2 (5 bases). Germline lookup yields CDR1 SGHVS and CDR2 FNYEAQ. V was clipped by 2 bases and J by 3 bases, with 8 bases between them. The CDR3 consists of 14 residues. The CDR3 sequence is CASSLTRDYNEQFF. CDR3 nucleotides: TGTGCCAGCAGCTTAACTCGGGACTACAATGAGCAGTTCTTC.

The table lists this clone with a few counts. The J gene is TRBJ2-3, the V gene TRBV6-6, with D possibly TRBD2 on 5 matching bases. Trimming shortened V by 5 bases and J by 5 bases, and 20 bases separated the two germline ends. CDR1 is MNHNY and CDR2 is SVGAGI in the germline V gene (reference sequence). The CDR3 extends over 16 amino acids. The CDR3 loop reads CASSGSDGIRGDTQYF. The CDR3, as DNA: TGTGCCAGCAGTGGATCGGACGGGATCCGGGGAGATACGCAGTATTTT.

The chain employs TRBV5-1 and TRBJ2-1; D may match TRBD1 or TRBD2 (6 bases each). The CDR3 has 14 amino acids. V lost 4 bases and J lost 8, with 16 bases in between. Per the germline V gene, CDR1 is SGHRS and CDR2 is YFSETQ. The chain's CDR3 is CASSPQGLNDEQFF. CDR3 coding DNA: TGCGCCAGCAGCCCACAGGGACTCAACGATGAGCAGTTCTTC.

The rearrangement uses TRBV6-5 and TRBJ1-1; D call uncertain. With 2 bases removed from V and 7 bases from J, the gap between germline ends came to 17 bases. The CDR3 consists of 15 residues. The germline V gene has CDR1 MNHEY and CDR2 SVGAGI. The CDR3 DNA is TGTGCCAGCAGTTACGGCCCTTACGCTGGAGGTGAAGCTTTCTTT. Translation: CASSYGPYAGGEAFF.

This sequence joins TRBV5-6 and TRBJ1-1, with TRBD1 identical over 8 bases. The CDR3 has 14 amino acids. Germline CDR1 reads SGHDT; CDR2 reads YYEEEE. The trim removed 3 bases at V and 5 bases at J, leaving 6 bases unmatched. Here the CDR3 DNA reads TGTGCCAGCAGCTACGGACAGGGCAGAACTGAAGCTTTCTTT. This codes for CASSYGQGRTEAFF.

CDR3 bases: TGCGCCAGCAGTAGGGGCGAAAAACTGTTTTTT. It yields the protein CASSRGEKLFF. This chain connects TRBV10-2 to TRBJ1-4; D is perhaps TRBD1 (5 bases). This CDR3 spans 11 amino acids. V was pared by 5 bases and J by 8 bases, with 6 bases between. Germline V CDR1 and CDR2: WSHSY, SAAADI.

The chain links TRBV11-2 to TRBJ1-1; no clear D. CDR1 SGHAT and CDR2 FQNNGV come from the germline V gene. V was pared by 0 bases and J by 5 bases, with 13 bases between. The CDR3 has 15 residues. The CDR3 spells CASSLEMGRVTEAFF. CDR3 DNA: TGTGCCAGCAGCTTAGAAATGGGAAGGGTGACTGAAGCTTTCTTT.

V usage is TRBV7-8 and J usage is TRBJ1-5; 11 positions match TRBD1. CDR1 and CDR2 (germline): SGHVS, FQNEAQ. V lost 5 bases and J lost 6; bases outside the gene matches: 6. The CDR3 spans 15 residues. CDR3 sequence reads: CASSPGTGGFQPQHF. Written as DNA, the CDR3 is TGTGCCAGCAGCCCCGGGACAGGGGGATTTCAGCCCCAGCATTTT.

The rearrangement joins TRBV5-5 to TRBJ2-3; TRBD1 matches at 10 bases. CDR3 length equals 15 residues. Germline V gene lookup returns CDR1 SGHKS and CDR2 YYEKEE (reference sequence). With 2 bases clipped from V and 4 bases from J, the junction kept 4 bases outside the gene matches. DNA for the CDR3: TGTGCCAGCAGCTTTGGGACAGGGGCGGCAGATACGCAGTATTTT. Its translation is CASSFGTGAADTQYF.

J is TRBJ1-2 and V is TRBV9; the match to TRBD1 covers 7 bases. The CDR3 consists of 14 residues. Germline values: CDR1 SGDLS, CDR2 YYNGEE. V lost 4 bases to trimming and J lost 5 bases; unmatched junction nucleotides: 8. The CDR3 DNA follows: TGTGCCAGCAGCCCTACCGGGACAGAGTATGGCTACACCTTC. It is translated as CASSPTGTEYGYTF.